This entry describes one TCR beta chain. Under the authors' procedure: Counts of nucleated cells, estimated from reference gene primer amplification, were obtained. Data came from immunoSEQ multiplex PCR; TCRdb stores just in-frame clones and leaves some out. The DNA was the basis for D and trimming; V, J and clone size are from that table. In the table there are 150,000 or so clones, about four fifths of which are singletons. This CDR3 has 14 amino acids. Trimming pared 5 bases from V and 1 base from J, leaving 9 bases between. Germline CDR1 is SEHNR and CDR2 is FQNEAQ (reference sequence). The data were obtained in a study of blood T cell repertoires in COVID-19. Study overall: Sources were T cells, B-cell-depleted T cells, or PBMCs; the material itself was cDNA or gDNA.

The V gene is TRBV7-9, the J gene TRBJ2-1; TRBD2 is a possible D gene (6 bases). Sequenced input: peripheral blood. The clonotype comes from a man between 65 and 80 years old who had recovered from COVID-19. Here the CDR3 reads CASSPGTSYNEQFF. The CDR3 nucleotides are TGTGCCAGCAGCCCGGGGACTTCCTACAATGAGCAGTTCTTC.